What follows is one T cell receptor beta chain and its context. Its antigen is still unknown. Per-base quality was not reported, and no clone a single base away is much larger than it. TCRbeta CDR3 regions were amplified from genomic DNA using the immunoSEQ Assay, a bias-controlled multiplex PCR. Per the authors' processing: Within the assay, amplification of reference gene primers was used to estimate how many nucleated cells each sample contained. To quantify the absolute abundance of each unique TCRbeta CDR3 rearrangement, sequence reads were collapsed and filtered. For each sample, productive Simpson clonality was calculated as the square root of Simpson's diversity index across productive rearrangements. TCRdb carries this immuneACCESS record with in-frame sequences only. Its versions omit some clonotypes, under half of them owing to an unresolved V gene in the studies checked, with the rest unexplained. V and J calls plus clone size are reproduced from that table; the DNA served to infer D and trimming. This sample is represented by around 190,000 clones; about nine tenths of them were singletons. 10% of the sample belongs to the ten largest clones.

In the prospective study, participants were about 18 to 100 years old, resided in about two dozen geographic areas of the United States, and were enrolled through a virtual design. In the prospective study, cohorts were assigned on the basis of participant-reported clinical history obtained from a screening survey and a study questionnaire. Each participant in the prospective study had whole blood, serum and a nasopharyngeal or oropharyngeal swab collected by mobile phlebotomists. Over a 2-month period, participants in the prospective study had the option of providing additional blood draws and questionnaires. Prospective study blood samples were shipped either frozen or at room temperature before DNA extraction. The record originates from a study of blood T cell repertoires in COVID-19 (TCRdb year 2020). Some background on the complete study: The collaborator samples originated in the United States, Italy and Spain and spanned the acute and convalescent phases of COVID-19. The prospective study material was composed of cDNA or gDNA derived from T cells, B-cell-depleted T cells, or PBMCs. A de-identified subject ID, COVID-19 status, age in years and sex were almost always included in the sample metadata. The samples were drawn from two sources: the first 160 participants of the ongoing ImmuneRACE study, and 1,254 subjects contributed by 6 global collaborators. Where HLA class I and class II types were available, the types were taken from metadata supplied by the sample provider, not from assay-based typing. Deeply sampled blood TCRbeta repertoires from subjects exposed to, actively infected with, or recovered from COVID-19 were included in the dataset. The repertoires were made available in a free public database intended to serve as a resource for research on the immune response to SARS-CoV-2.

Relative to germline, V is missing 6 bases and J is missing 6 bases, with 5 bases of the junction outside any gene match. Inclusive of the bounding cysteine and phenylalanine, the CDR3 is 14 residues long. The entry retains the CDR3 DNA only, 42 bases that are in frame from base 1. For CDR1 and CDR2, the germline V gene lists SNHLY and FYNNEI. General study outcomes and caveats: The amount of clinical and demographic metadata varied by source and participant and was provided uncurated.

The sequencing sample was made of PBMCs or T cells enriched from blood (not recorded which). The TCR sequence derives from a man between 18 and 35 years old with acute COVID-19. The chain is encoded by TRBV2 joined to TRBJ2-1, with 10 central nucleotides matching TRBD2. The nucleotides read TGTGCCAGCAGACCCGGGACTAGCGTCAATGAGCAGTTCTTC. Its coded protein is CASRPGTSVNEQFF.